Presented here are 2 T cell receptor beta chains from one specimen sequenced in a study of radiation and T cells in renal cell carcinoma. Described treatment: 15 Gy SBRT to primary tumor, nephrectomy 4 weeks later. TCRdb's table, derived via immunoSEQ multiplex PCR, lists solely in-frame clones and lacks some. The sample records 16,000 or so clones, 50% being singletons. The source material was tumor tissue, sampled from a patient whose treatment included radiotherapy and nephrectomy. These receptors came from an older woman with renal cell carcinoma.

The chain is built from TRBV5-5 and TRBJ2-7, with 8 bases aligning to TRBD1. J gave up 9 bases and V 3 bases, and 5 bases lay outside the gene matches. The length of the CDR3 is 12 residues. CDR1 and CDR2 (germline): SGHKS, YYEKEE (reference sequence). CDR3 sequence: CASSSGRGRQYF. In nucleotides, the CDR3 is TGTGCCAGCAGCTCCGGCAGGGGGCGGCAGTACTTC.

This clone occurred many times. This rearrangement joins TRBV15 to TRBJ2-1; 8 nucleotides agree with TRBD2. Trimming cost V 0 bases and J 3 bases; bases outside gene matches: 7. Germline values: CDR1 LNHNV, CDR2 YYDKDF (reference sequence). The CDR3 sequence is 17 residues long. CDR3 protein: CATSRDVMGLGYNEQFF. The CDR3 DNA reads TGTGCCACCAGCAGAGATGTCATGGGACTAGGCTACAATGAGCAGTTCTTC.